These 8 T cell receptor beta chains share one sample of origin, sequenced in a study of technical replicates of blood from several donors. The table came from immunoSEQ multiplex PCR; TCRdb's copy has only in-frame clones and leaves some out. Of some 77,000 clones in the sample, around 85% were seen once. Sequencing input: PBMCs. These receptors all stem from a human donor in good health. Some clones in this sample may be carry-over from other donors' samples.

V and J are TRBV19 and TRBJ1-5, with 9 bases matching TRBD1. CDR3 length: 14 amino acids. J gave up 7 bases and V 4 bases, and 5 bases lay outside the gene matches. Germline assignment: CDR1 LNHDA and CDR2 SQIVND (reference sequence). CDR3 bases: TGTGCCAGTAGTACCGGACAGGGGAGCCAGCCCCAGCATTTT. The encoded protein is CASSTGQGSQPQHF. Combining the CDR3 with reference TRBV19 and TRBJ1-5 gives the whole variable domain DGGITQSPKYLFRKEGQNVTLSCEQNLNHDAMYWYRQDPGQGLRLIYYSQIVNDFQKGDIAEGYSVSREKKESFPLTVTSAQKNPTAFYLCASSTGQGSQPQHFGDGTRLSIL.

This chain connects TRBV27 to TRBJ2-2, with 14 bases identical to TRBD2. Germline V gene lookup returns CDR1 MNHEY and CDR2 SMNVEV (reference sequence). This CDR3 region has 18 residues. V lost 5 bases, J lost 4 bases, and 9 bases stayed unmatched. CDR3 in amino acids: CASSPGTSGGGSTGELFF. Here the CDR3 DNA reads TGTGCCAGCAGTCCCGGGACTAGCGGGGGAGGAAGCACCGGGGAGCTGTTTTTT.

The rearrangement joins TRBV5-1 to TRBJ1-1; tentative D call: TRBD1 (6 bases). The germline gives CDR1 SGHRS, CDR2 YFSETQ. Deletions cut 3 bases from V and 0 bases from J, with 15 bases between. This CDR3 has 16 residues. The CDR3 bases are TGCGCCAGCAGCTCCAACACCGGGACAATGAACACTGAAGCTTTCTTT. Protein product: CASSSNTGTMNTEAFF.

The genes are TRBV4-1 and TRBJ2-3, with 10 bases that match TRBD2. Per the germline V gene, CDR1 is MGHRA and CDR2 is YSYEKL. Trimming took 0 bases from V and 6 from J; bases not matched to a gene: 12. The CDR3 has 18 residues. CDR3 nucleotide sequence: TGCGCCAGCAGCCAAGATCTACCCAGCGGGGGGGCGAGGGATACGCAGTATTTT. It encodes CASSQDLPSGGARDTQYF.

This clone has just one count. The chain recombines TRBV19 with TRBJ1-4; 7 bases map to TRBD1. This CDR3 contains 14 residues. The J segment lost 5 bases and the V segment lost 7 bases, leaving 7 bases of the junction unmatched. CDR1 is LNHDA and CDR2 is SQIVND in the germline V gene (reference sequence). In DNA form, the CDR3 reads TGTGCCAGTACGACCGGGACAGCAAATGAAAAACTGTTTTTT. Its protein product is CASTTGTANEKLFF.

The V and J genes are TRBV27 and TRBJ2-5; D is possibly TRBD1 (6 bases). The CDR3 spans 15 residues. Germline V lookup: CDR1 MNHEY, CDR2 SMNVEV (reference sequence). The V gene lost 2 bases and the J gene lost 9 bases, with 19 bases spanning the gap. This CDR3 is CASSLPGTKLQAQYF. CDR3 DNA sequence: TGTGCCAGCAGTTTACCGGGGACAAAGTTGCAGGCCCAGTACTTC.

This clone was seen repeatedly, ten times or more. This chain links TRBV28 with TRBJ1-1; 9 bases are shared with TRBD1. Germline V gene sequence: CDR1 MDHEN, CDR2 SYDVKM. J lost 11 bases, V lost 1 base, and 17 bases had no gene match. The CDR3 is 17 residues long. Here the CDR3 reads CASSLFGITGGPECAFF. CDR3 coding DNA: TGTGCCAGCAGTTTATTTGGTATAACAGGGGGCCCTGAGTGTGCTTTCTTT.

The J gene is TRBJ2-2, the V gene TRBV15, with a weak D call TRBD2 (7 bases). In germline, CDR1 is LNHNV, CDR2 YYDKDF (reference sequence). The CDR3 runs to 15 residues. Trimming cost V 4 bases and J 7 bases, with 16 bases left between them. As DNA, the CDR3 is TGTGCCACCAGCAACTTGGGGGGGCATGACGGGGAGCTGTTTTTT. This translates into CATSNLGGHDGELFF.